Below are 21 T cell receptor beta chains sequenced from a single sample in a study of regulatory T cells in long-lasting Graves disease. Sequencing libraries for TCR beta were prepared with iRepertoire HTBI primers and Arm-PCR of CDR3 regions. MiXCR was run by TCRdb on the multiplex PCR reads, yielding one entry per CDR3 protein. The top ten hold under 25% of the sample, which has about 400,000 distinct CDR3 sequences, roughly 20% seen once. Stated time point: persistent/refractory GD, antithyroid drugs over 5 years with positive TRAb. The TCR library was prepared using RNA isolated from PBMCs. The source was peripheral blood mononuclear cells (PBMCs), collected when the disease was refractory, from a patient treated with antithyroid drugs. The receptors here all came from a female donor with Graves disease.

The chain has TRBV2 and TRBJ2-1, with no clear D. The CDR3 length is 15 residues. The V gene lost 6 bases and the J gene lost 3 bases, with 15 bases spanning the gap. Germline V gene data show CDR1 as SNHLY and CDR2 as FYNNEI. The CDR3 DNA sequence: TGTGCCAGCAGACCCTTTGTGAGTCTCTACAATGAGCAGTTCTTC. Amino acid sequence: CASRPFVSLYNEQFF.

This clonotype was observed at least ten times. The chain employs TRBV28 and TRBJ2-7, with D unresolved. The CDR3 is made up of 14 amino acids. The V and J ends lost 5 bases and 0 bases respectively, with 11 bases between them. The germline gives CDR1 MDHEN, CDR2 SYDVKM. This CDR3 is CASSPPQFSYEQYF. In nucleotides, the CDR3 is TGTGCCAGCAGTCCGCCCCAGTTCTCCTACGAGCAGTACTTC.

The chain carries TRBV18 and TRBJ1-4; D gene ambiguous. Germline values: CDR1 KGHSH, CDR2 LQKENI. The CDR3 consists of 16 residues. The V end lost 3 bases, the J end lost 8 bases, and 19 bases lay between the germline ends. The CDR3, as DNA: TGTGCCAGCTCACCGATGGGCGGAGGGTCGGGAGAAAAACTGTTTTTT. This encodes CASSPMGGGSGEKLFF.

The CDR3 loop reads CASSLRGTSGADTQYF. The CDR3 DNA is TGTGCCAGCAGCCTACGGGGGACTAGCGGGGCGGATACGCAGTATTTT. The chain carries TRBV6-1 and TRBJ2-3; 13 bases map to TRBD2. Germline CDR1 and CDR2: MNHNS and SASEGT. Trimming took 6 bases from V and 6 from J; bases not matched to a gene: 9. This CDR3 has 16 residues.

Many counts were recorded for this clonotype. The V call is TRBV11-2, the J call TRBJ2-7; tentatively, D is TRBD1 or TRBD2 (7 bases each). The CDR3 is 16 amino acids. V was cut by 5 bases and J by 4 bases, with 21 bases left in between. The germline gives CDR1 SGHAT, CDR2 FQNNGV. The CDR3 protein is CASSPLQGGKAYEQYF. CDR3 in DNA: TGTGCCAGCAGCCCCCTCCAGGGGGGGAAGGCGTACGAGCAGTACTTC.

This clonotype came up once. The gene calls are TRBV4-1 and TRBJ2-7, with TRBD1 as a possible D gene (5 bases). The CDR3 is made up of 14 amino acids. The V and J ends lost 1 base and 2 bases respectively, with 9 bases between them. The V gene's germline CDR1 is MGHRA and CDR2 YSYEKL. The CDR3 sequence: CASSQGKGPYEQYF. For the CDR3, the DNA is TGCGCCAGCAGCCAAGGCAAGGGGCCCTACGAGCAGTACTTC.

At least ten counts were recorded for this clonotype. The chain joins TRBV12-3 or TRBV12-4 to TRBJ1-1; D is perhaps TRBD1 (6 bases). CDR3 length: 15 amino acids. V was trimmed by 6 bases and J by 1 base, leaving 15 bases between them. CDR3 amino acids: CASSPDPGANTEAFF. DNA for the CDR3: TGTGCCAGCAGCCCAGACCCAGGGGCGAACACTGAAGCTTTCTTT.

This clonotype has at least ten counts. V and J are TRBV27 and TRBJ1-1; TRBD1 matches at 7 bases. Looked up from germline, CDR1 is MNHEY and CDR2 is SMNVEV (reference sequence). The CDR3 is made up of 15 amino acids. V trimming: 6 bases; J trimming: 10 bases; junction bases outside the gene matches: 17. DNA for the CDR3: TGTGCCAGCAGCGAGACAGGGTTCGGGGAGAGTGGAGCTTTCTTT. Its translation: CASSETGFGESGAFF.

This clonotype showed up just a few times. The rearrangement joins TRBV27 to TRBJ2-7; D call uncertain. Germline V gives CDR1 MNHEY, CDR2 SMNVEV (reference sequence). The length of the CDR3 is 13 residues. V lost 4 bases and J 2 bases, leaving 9 bases between the germline ends. The CDR3 reads CASSSGNPYEQYF. The CDR3 nucleotides read TGTGCCAGCAGTTCCGGAAACCCCTACGAGCAGTACTTC.

This clonotype occurred many times. The chain couples TRBV27 to TRBJ2-2; D uncertain. Germline CDR1 and CDR2: MNHEY and SMNVEV (reference sequence). The CDR3 consists of 13 residues. Trimming took off 2 bases at V and 7 bases at J, with 8 bases between the two ends. The CDR3 coding sequence is TGTGCCAGCAGTTTAGGGTCCGGCGGGGAGCTGTTTTTT. Amino acids: CASSLGSGGELFF.

The rearrangement uses TRBV29-1 and TRBJ2-1, with no clear D. Trimming took off 7 bases at V and 6 bases at J, with 10 bases between the two ends. This CDR3 comprises 11 residues. Germline CDR1 SQVTM, CDR2 ANQGSEA. The CDR3 is CSGSPGNEQFF. The CDR3, as DNA: TGCAGCGGCTCCCCCGGCAATGAGCAGTTCTTC.

This clonotype was detected only a few times. The J gene is TRBJ1-3, the V gene TRBV18, with 7 bases fitting TRBD1. Germline V gene sequence: CDR1 KGHSH, CDR2 LQKENI. This CDR3 region has 16 residues. V gave up 5 bases and J gave up 0 bases; unmatched junction bases: 7. The CDR3 bases are TGTGCCAGCTCAGAAAAACAGGGGCTCTCTGGAAACACCATATATTTT. Its protein product is CASSEKQGLSGNTIYF. The full variable domain, rest sourced from reference TRBV18 and TRBJ1-3, is NAGVMQNPRHLVRRRGQEARLRCSPMKGHSHVYWYRQLPEEGLKFMVYLQKENIIDESGMPKERFSAEFPKEGPSILRIQQVVRGDSAAYFCASSEKQGLSGNTIYFGEGSWLTVV.

This clonotype was observed a handful of times. The chain combines TRBV27 with TRBJ2-1; 9 bases fit TRBD2. With V trimmed by 5 bases and J by 2 bases, 4 bases remained unmatched. The germline V gene has CDR1 MNHEY and CDR2 SMNVEV (reference sequence). This CDR3 has 15 residues. In DNA, the CDR3 is TGTGCCAGCAGTCATAGCGGGAGCGCCTACAATGAGCAGTTCTTC. It translates to CASSHSGSAYNEQFF.

In its sample, this clonotype was seen many times. The rearrangement joins TRBV30 to TRBJ1-1, with 7 bases matching TRBD1. With V trimmed by 4 bases and J by 0 bases, 2 bases remained unmatched. Germline V gene sequence: CDR1 GTSNPN, CDR2 SVGIG (reference sequence). The CDR3 extends over 13 amino acids. CDR3 DNA sequence: TGTGCCTGGATCGGACAGGTGAACACTGAAGCTTTCTTT. Its protein is CAWIGQVNTEAFF. Based on the CDR3 plus reference TRBV30 and TRBJ1-1, the full variable domain is SQTIHQWPATLVQPVGSPLSLECTVEGTSNPNLYWYRQAAGRGLQLLFYSVGIGQISSEVPQNLSASRPQDRQFILSSKKLLLSDSGFYLCAWIGQVNTEAFFGQGTRLTVV.

With regard to this clonotype: At one end the junction does not follow the germline gene, possibly because of a read error. The chain employs TRBV20-1 and TRBJ2-2; tentative D call: TRBD2 (6 bases). The CDR3 sequence is 12 residues long. CDR1 is DFQATT, CDR2 SNEGSKA, per germline (reference sequence). CDR3 nucleotide sequence: TGCAGTGCAGCTGGTAGCACCGGGGGGCTGTTTTTT. Protein sequence: CSAAGSTGGLFF.

This clonotype showed up just a few times. The chain couples TRBV14 to TRBJ1-1; D not resolved. This CDR3 comprises 13 residues. Germline lookup yields CDR1 SGHDN and CDR2 FVKESK. The germline V and J ends were trimmed by 2 bases and 1 base, with 5 bases remaining between them. The CDR3 bases are TGTGCCAGCAGCCAAATCCGGAACACTGAAGCTTTCTTT. Amino acid sequence: CASSQIRNTEAFF. The complete variable domain, with remaining parts taken from reference TRBV14 and TRBJ1-1, reads EAGVTQFPSHSVIEKGQTVTLRCDPISGHDNLYWYRRVMGKEIKFLLHFVKESKQDESGMPNNRFLAERTGGTYSTLKVQPAELEDSGVYFCASSQIRNTEAFFGQGTRLTVV.

This clonotype appeared many times. The chain carries TRBV6-1 and TRBJ1-2; tentative D call: TRBD1 (5 bases). Germline CDR1 is MNHNS and CDR2 is SASEGT. The CDR3 sequence is 16 residues long. The V gene lost 3 bases and the J gene lost 4 bases, with 18 bases spanning the gap. In nucleotides, the CDR3 is TGTGCCAGCAGTGAGCGTGGGGGGAAAAGTAGCTATGGCTACACCTTC. This encodes CASSERGGKSSYGYTF.

A remark on this clonotype: This clone may be a read error of a much larger clone one base away. The chain employs TRBV30 and TRBJ1-1; TRBD1 matches 7 bases. Unmatched junction bases numbered 4, after V lost 5 bases and J lost 7 bases. CDR3 length equals 11 residues. CDR1 and CDR2 (germline): GTSNPN, SVGIG (reference sequence). CDR3 sequence: CAWGTAGEAFF. CDR3 sequence (DNA): TGTGCCTGGGGGACAGCAGGTGAAGCTTTCTTT.

About this clonotype: This may come from a read error, since a much larger clone is one base off. V is TRBV11-2 and J is TRBJ2-7; D is unresolved. CDR1 and CDR2 from the germline V gene are SGHAT and FQNNGV. The CDR3 length is 11 residues. The CDR3 nucleotides read TGTACCAGCAGCTTAGTCCACGAGCAGTACTTC. This sequence encodes CTSSLVHEQYF.

Only one count was recorded for this clonotype. V and J are TRBV3-1 and TRBJ2-4; 12 positions match TRBD1. J was trimmed by 6 bases and V by 6 bases; bases with no gene match: 12. Germline loops: CDR1 LGHDT, CDR2 YNNKEL (reference sequence). There are 17 residues in the CDR3. The CDR3 is CASSRQTGDRGRNIQYF. CDR3 sequence (DNA): TGTGCCAGCAGTCGACAAACGGGGGACAGGGGGCGAAACATTCAGTACTTC.

This clonotype showed up many times. V gene TRBV10-3 combines with J gene TRBJ2-7, with D possibly matching TRBD2 (6 bases). The germline gives CDR1 ENHRY, CDR2 SYGVKD. The CDR3 loop spans 13 amino acids. Trimming took off 7 bases at V and 0 bases at J, with 10 bases between the two ends. CDR3 nucleotide sequence: TGTGCCATCATGGAGGGCAGCTCCTACGAGCAGTACTTC. Translated, it gives CAIMEGSSYEQYF.